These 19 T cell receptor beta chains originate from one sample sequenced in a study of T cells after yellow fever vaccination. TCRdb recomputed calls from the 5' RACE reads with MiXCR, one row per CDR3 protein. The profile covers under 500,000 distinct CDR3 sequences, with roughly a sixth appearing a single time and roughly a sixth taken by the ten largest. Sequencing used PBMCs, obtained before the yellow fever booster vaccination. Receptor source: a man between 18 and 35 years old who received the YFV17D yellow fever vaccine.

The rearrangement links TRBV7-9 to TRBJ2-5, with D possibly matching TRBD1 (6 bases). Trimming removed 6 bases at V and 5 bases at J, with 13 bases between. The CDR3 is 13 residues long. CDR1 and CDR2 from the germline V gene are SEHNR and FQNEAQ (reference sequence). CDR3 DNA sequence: TGTGCCAGCAGTAAGCAGGGGAAGGAGACCCAGTACTTC. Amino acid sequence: CASSKQGKETQYF.

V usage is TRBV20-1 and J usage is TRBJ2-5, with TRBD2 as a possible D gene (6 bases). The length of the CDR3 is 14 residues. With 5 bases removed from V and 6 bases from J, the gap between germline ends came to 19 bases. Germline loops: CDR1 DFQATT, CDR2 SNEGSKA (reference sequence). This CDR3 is CSARRGVAGKTQYF. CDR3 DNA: TGCAGTGCTCGCCGTGGGGTTGCGGGGAAGACCCAGTACTTC.

The CDR3 DNA is TGTGCCAGCTCACCGCTGAGCGGGAGAACCTTCAGCGATACGCAGTATTTT. Translated, it gives CASSPLSGRTFSDTQYF. The rearrangement uses TRBV18 and TRBJ2-3, with 8 bases lining up with TRBD2. After removal of 3 bases from V and 6 bases from J, the junction contained 14 bases not matched to a gene. CDR3 length equals 17 residues. CDR1 and CDR2 (germline): KGHSH, LQKENI.

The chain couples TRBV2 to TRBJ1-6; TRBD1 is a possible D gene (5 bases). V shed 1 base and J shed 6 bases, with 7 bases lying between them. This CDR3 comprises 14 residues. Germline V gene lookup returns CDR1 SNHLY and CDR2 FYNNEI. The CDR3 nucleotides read TGTGCCAGCAGTGAAGGGCAGGGTAATTCACCCCTCCACTTT. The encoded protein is CASSEGQGNSPLHF.

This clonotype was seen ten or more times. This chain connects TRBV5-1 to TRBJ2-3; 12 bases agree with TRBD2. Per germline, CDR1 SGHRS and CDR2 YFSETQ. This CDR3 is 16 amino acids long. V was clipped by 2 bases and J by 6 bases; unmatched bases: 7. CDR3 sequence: CASSFGLAGSGDTQYF. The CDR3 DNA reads TGCGCCAGCAGCTTTGGACTAGCGGGGTCCGGGGATACGCAGTATTTT.

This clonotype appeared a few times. CDR3 amino acids: CAISPPGLAIDEQYV. In DNA form, the CDR3 reads TGTGCCATCAGTCCACCGGGACTAGCTATCGACGAGCAGTACGTC. The chain couples TRBV10-3 to TRBJ2-7; 9 bases are a match to TRBD2. Germline CDR1 is ENHRY and CDR2 is SYGVKD. The ends lost 5 bases at V and 5 bases at J; junction bases unmatched: 10. CDR3 size: 15 residues.

The CDR3 DNA reads as TGTGCCAGCATCCTCAGGGCTTACACCGGGGAGCTGTTTTTT. Protein: CASILRAYTGELFF. The chain uses TRBV7-9 and TRBJ2-2, with D perhaps TRBD1 (5 bases). This CDR3 has 14 amino acids. Germline CDR1 is SEHNR and CDR2 is FQNEAQ (reference sequence). The ends were cut back, 7 bases at V and 3 bases at J, with 12 bases in the middle.

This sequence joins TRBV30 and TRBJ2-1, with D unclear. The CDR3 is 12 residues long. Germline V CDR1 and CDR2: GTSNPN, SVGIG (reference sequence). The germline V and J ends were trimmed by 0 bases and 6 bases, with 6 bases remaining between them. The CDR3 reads CAWSVQSNEQFF. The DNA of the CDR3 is TGTGCCTGGAGTGTACAGAGCAATGAGCAGTTCTTC.

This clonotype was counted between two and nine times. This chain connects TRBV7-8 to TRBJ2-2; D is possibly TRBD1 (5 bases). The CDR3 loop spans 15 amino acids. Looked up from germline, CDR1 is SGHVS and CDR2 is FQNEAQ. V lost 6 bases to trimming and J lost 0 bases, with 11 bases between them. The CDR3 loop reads CASRQRGANTGELFF. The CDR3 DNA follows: TGTGCCAGCAGACAAAGGGGCGCGAACACCGGGGAGCTGTTTTTT.

CDR3 region: CAIRDRGRETQYF. CDR3 sequence (DNA): TGTGCCATCCGGGACAGGGGACGGGAGACCCAGTACTTC. The chain couples TRBV10-3 to TRBJ2-5, with 10 bases lining up with TRBD1. The CDR3 has 13 residues. With V trimmed by 8 bases and J by 5 bases, 5 bases remained unmatched. Looked up from germline, CDR1 is ENHRY and CDR2 is SYGVKD.

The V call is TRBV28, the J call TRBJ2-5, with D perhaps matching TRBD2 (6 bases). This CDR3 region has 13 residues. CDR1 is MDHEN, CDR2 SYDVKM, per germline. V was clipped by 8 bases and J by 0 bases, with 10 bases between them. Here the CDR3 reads CASRRDYQETQYF. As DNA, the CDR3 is TGTGCCAGCCGCCGGGACTACCAAGAGACCCAGTACTTC.

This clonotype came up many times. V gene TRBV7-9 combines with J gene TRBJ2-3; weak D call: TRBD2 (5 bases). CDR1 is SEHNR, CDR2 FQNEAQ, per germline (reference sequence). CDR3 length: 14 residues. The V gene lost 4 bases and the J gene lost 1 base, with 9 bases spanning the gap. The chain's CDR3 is CASSYPRGTDTQYF. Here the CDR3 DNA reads TGTGCCAGCAGCTACCCGCGGGGCACAGATACGCAGTATTTT.

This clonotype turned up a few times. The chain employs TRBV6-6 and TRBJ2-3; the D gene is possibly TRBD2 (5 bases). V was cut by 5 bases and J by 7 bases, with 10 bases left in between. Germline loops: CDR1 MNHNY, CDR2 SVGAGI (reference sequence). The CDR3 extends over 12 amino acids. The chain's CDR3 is CASSASRYTQYF. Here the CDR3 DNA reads TGTGCCAGCAGTGCTAGCAGATATACGCAGTATTTT.

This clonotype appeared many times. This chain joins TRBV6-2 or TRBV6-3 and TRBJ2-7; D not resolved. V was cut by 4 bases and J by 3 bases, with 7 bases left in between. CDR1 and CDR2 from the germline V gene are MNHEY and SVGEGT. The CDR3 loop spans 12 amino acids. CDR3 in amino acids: CASSLDGYEQYV. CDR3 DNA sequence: TGTGCCAGCAGTTTGGACGGCTACGAGCAGTACGTC.

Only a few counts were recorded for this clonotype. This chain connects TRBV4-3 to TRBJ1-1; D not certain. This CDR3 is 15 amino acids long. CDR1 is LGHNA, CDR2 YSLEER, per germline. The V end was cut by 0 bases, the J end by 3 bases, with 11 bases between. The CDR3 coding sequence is TGCGCCAGCAGCCAAGATTTTACGGGCCACACTGAAGCTTTCTTT. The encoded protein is CASSQDFTGHTEAFF.

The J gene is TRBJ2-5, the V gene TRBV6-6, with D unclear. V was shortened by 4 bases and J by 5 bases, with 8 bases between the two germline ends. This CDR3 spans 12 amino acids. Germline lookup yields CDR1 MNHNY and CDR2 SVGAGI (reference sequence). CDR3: CASSSHGETQYF. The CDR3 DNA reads TGTGCCAGCAGTTCCCATGGGGAGACCCAGTACTTC.

The CDR3 coding sequence is TGTGCCAGCAGCTCGTACAGGGGGCTCGGGGAGACCCAGTACTTC. Translating it yields CASSSYRGLGETQYF. The J gene is TRBJ2-5, the V gene TRBV7-2; 9 nucleotides line up with TRBD1. Germline CDR1 SGHTA, CDR2 FQGNSA. V lost 4 bases, J lost 5 bases, and 8 bases stayed unmatched. The CDR3 covers 15 residues.

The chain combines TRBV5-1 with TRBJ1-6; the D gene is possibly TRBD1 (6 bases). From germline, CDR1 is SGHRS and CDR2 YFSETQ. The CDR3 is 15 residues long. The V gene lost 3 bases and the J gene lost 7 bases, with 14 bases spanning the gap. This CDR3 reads CASSSEQGRNSPLHF. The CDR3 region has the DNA TGCGCCAGCAGCTCCGAACAGGGCCGGAATTCACCCCTCCACTTT.

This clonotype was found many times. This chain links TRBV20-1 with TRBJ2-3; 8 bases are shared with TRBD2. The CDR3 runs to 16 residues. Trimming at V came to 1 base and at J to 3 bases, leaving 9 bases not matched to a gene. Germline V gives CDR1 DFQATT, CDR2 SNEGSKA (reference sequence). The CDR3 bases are TGCAGTGCTAGAGCCCGGGGGGGAGTTAGGACAGATACGCAGTATTTT. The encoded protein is CSARARGGVRTDTQYF.